This section outlines one TCR beta chain sequence together with its context. The antigen remains undetermined. The PCR ran on 60 Vbeta and 13 Jbeta primers. Assay: immunoSEQ multiplex PCR; the TCRdb copy retains only in-frame clones and omits some. This sample yields fewer than 110,000 clones, of which roughly four fifths are seen a single time; approximately 2.4% belongs to the top ten. The data are from a study of cytomegalovirus exposure and HLA in healthy donors. Study-wide results and limits: The study put under 200 TCR beta chains on its list as cytomegalovirus-associated.

The CDR3 loop spans 15 amino acids. Germline CDR1 is KGHSH and CDR2 is LQKENI. V was cut by 2 bases and J by 0 bases, with 11 bases left in between. The specimen sequenced was PBMCs. The genes are TRBV18 and TRBJ2-7, with no clear D. This clonotype was obtained from a man between 18 and 29 years old in good health and CMV-seronegative. For the CDR3, the DNA is TGTGCCAGCTCACCAAACCGAGGAGTCTCCTACGAGCAGTACTTC. It is translated as CASSPNRGVSYEQYF.